This T cell receptor (beta chain) stems from a study of spatial heterogeneity in lung cancer. In this sample, this clonotype turned up a few times. Time point defined: sample taken at primary tumor resection. Unsorted tumor, nontumor lung tissue or cryopreserved PBMC supplied the whole RNA. Single TCR cDNA molecules each had their own unique molecular identifier. TCRdb itself ran the 5' RACE reads through MiXCR, one entry per CDR3 protein. The sample carries about 42,000 distinct CDR3 sequences, under 7.5% recorded once. The CDR3 is made up of 14 amino acids. The V gene's germline CDR1 is SGHNT and CDR2 YYREEE (reference sequence). The V gene lost 3 bases and the J gene lost 2 bases, with 11 bases spanning the gap.

Sample: PBMCs, taken at surgery. The sequence was collected from a female donor with early-stage non-small cell lung cancer. This chain connects TRBV5-4 to TRBJ1-1, with D unclear. CDR3 in amino acids: CASSSRLSNTEAFF. As DNA, the CDR3 is TGTGCCAGCAGCTCAAGACTGTCCAACACTGAAGCTTTCTTT.